This TCR beta chain was identified during a study of identifying expanded T cells in peripheral blood. Study results and limitations: Approximately 1.2 clones differed between technical replicates, versus about 16 and 19 over time.

The germline V and J ends were trimmed by 0 bases and 2 bases, with 10 bases remaining between them. This CDR3 is 15 amino acids long. Germline V gives CDR1 SGHVS, CDR2 FNYEAQ. The table came from immunoSEQ multiplex PCR; TCRdb's copy has only in-frame clones and leaves some out. The profile covers 130,000 or so clones, with approximately 84% appearing a single time and roughly 3.3% taken by the ten largest. This clone is a singleton in its sample. The target antigen is unknown. The chain combines TRBV7-6 with TRBJ2-5; the D is unclear. Sequencing used blood. This TCR was recovered from a person aged 18-69 years in good health. The CDR3 bases are TGTGCCAGCAGCTTAGCGGGCACGTTTCAAGAGACCCAGTACTTC. The encoded protein is CASSLAGTFQETQYF.